This record concerns one T cell receptor beta chain sequence. Each CDR3 protein is one row after TCRdb ran MiXCR on the 5' RACE reads. This sample yields tens of thousands of distinct CDR3 sequences, of which roughly 6% are seen a single time; just under 8% belongs to the top ten. This sample is part of a study of early T cells in non-severe SARS-CoV-2 infection. This TCR derives from an adult who was a healthcare worker with PCR-confirmed SARS-CoV-2 infection or an uninfected control (not recorded which). The source material was whole blood.

The CDR3 DNA is TGTGCCAGCAGTTACTCATTTGGGGGAGAGAACACCGGGGAGCTGTTTTTT. Encoded protein: CASSYSFGGENTGELFF. The chain combines TRBV6-5 with TRBJ2-2; D assignment may be TRBD1 or TRBD2 (5 bases each). This CDR3 has 17 amino acids. In germline, CDR1 is MNHEY, CDR2 SVGAGI. Trimming left V 0 bases short and J 1 base short, with 12 bases between.